This TCR beta chain was sequenced during a study of siplizumab effects on memory and regulatory T cells (dated 2019 in TCRdb). Some background on the complete study: The study examined how the anti-CD2 antibody siplizumab affects alloreactive T-cell subsets in allogeneic mixed lymphocyte reactions built from human PBMCs.

The count of this clone is one. Its antigen remains unidentified. No base quality information exists; no much larger clone differs at one position. Other DNA variants within this sample encode the same CDR3. Unstimulated CD4+ memory cells were also sequenced in three donor pairs, together with CD4+ naive, CD8+ TEMRA, CD8+ naive and CD8+ effector memory subsets. TCRbeta CDR3 sequencing was performed on sorted unstimulated T cells and on proliferating T cells recovered from mixed lymphocyte reactions. Fresh whole blood from nine to ten HLA-typed healthy donors was used as the source from which PBMCs were isolated. The CDR3, from cysteine to phenylalanine, totals 17 residues. Only the CDR3 region is kept as DNA, spanning 51 bases read in frame from base 1. V lost 3 bases and J lost 4 bases, and the count of bases not matched to a germline gene is 11. Taken from the germline V gene (reference sequence), the CDR1 and CDR2 loops are GTSNPN and SVGIG.

Here is what the overall study found, with its caveats: Of the alloreactive CD4+ clones that could be mapped, the Treg-derived share averaged approximately 67% with siplizumab compared with around 25% in control reactions. Because sequences at frequencies below about 10^-5 were poorly captured, only a minor fraction of alloreactive clones could be mapped back to unstimulated subsets. Whether proliferating Tregs from siplizumab cultures actually had suppressive function was not functionally confirmed. Siplizumab significantly reduced the cumulative frequency of alloreactive sequences traceable to unstimulated CD4+ memory T cells. About 75-97% of proliferating CD4+ or CD8+ clones could not be given a naive or memory phenotype. Unstimulated naive T cells appeared more diverse than memory T cells, and naive cells seemed to contribute substantially to the alloresponse.

Preparation of the library involved the immunoSEQ multiplex PCR assay. Approximately 10^5 TCR templates per sample were assayed by the deep sequencing platform. Genomic DNA extracted from sorted T cells was used for TCRbeta CDR3 sequencing. For the original study's pipeline: The R programming language was used for clonal analysis of TCRbeta CDR3 data. Alloreactive CD4+ and CD8+ clones were identified by comparing unstimulated samples to CFSE-low samples taken after the reaction. Alloreactive CD4+ clones were assigned to regulatory or non-regulatory origin by matching sequences to sorted unstimulated Treg and non-Treg repertoires. The table was pulled from immuneACCESS by TCRdb, which kept in-frame rearrangements only. Such tables lose some clones; where checked, under half of the loss comes from unresolved V genes, and the rest has no known cause. V and J calls and clone size are as listed in that table; D and trimming were resolved from the DNA. This sample gives some 100,000 clones in total; 96% of them show up just once. 0.031% of the sample goes to the ten largest clones.

Rearrangement joined TRBV30 to TRBJ2-1, and TRBD2 matches 11 of the central bases. The specimen was naive CD4+ T cells sorted from blood. The meaning of the sample's cell subset or site label: unstimulated naive T cells. The sequence derives from a human donor in good health. The DNA sequence is given as TGTGCCTGGAGCCAGGGGCTAGCGGGGGGACGGTACAATGAGCAGTTCTTC. The resulting protein is CAWSQGLAGGRYNEQFF.